This T cell receptor beta chain was sequenced during a study of molecular identifiers for immune sequencing clone quantification. Every naive CD8 library was made from between about 18,000 and 1,100,000 sorted cells with 10%, 30% or 50% RNA. Library preparation followed earlier protocols using designated TCR primers. TCRdb re-analysed the PCR reads in MiXCR, keeping a single row per CDR3 protein. The data contain around 40,000 distinct CDR3 sequences, under 25% of them seen just once; the ten biggest clones take up under 1.4%. This clonotype is labeled as medium-sized. The CDR3 runs 16 residues. V lost 3 bases and J lost 6, with 19 bases in between. Germline V gene sequence: CDR1 LGHNA, CDR2 YSLEER.

The source material was naive CD8+ T cells from blood, with Jurkat cell RNA spiked in. Subset described: FACS-sorted CD8+CD4-CCR7+CD45RA+ naive T cells. V and J are TRBV4-3 and TRBJ2-3; tentatively, D is TRBD1 (6 bases). The TCR sequence derives from a human donor in good health. Some libraries in this study had Jurkat cell RNA spiked in. The CDR3 DNA follows: TGCGCCAGCAGCCACTCGTGGGGGCTGCCCGTGGATACGCAGTATTTT. This encodes CASSHSWGLPVDTQYF.